Listed below are T cell receptor beta chains from one sample, sequenced in a study of cytomegalovirus exposure and HLA in healthy donors. Some clones are missing from TCRdb's copy, which holds only in-frame ones; the method was immunoSEQ multiplex PCR. Of under 200,000 clones listed, roughly four fifths are singletons. Sequenced material: PBMCs. These receptors originate from a man aged 50-59 years in good health and CMV-seropositive. The conserved cysteine and the conserved F or W are not part of the CDR3 here.

j_call v_call cdr3_aa
TRBJ2-7 TRBV29-1 SVYGTVAGEQY
TRBJ2-2 TRBV28 ASSSQVIRMTGELF
TRBJ1-3 TRBV6-1 ASPRPGAGNTIY
TRBJ2-3 TRBV5-1 ASSSPSSGRPDTQY
TRBJ1-5 TRBV6-4 ASSDSNRESNQPQH
TRBJ2-7 TRBV6-1 ASSEPGTGKYEQY
TRBJ1-1 TRBV10-3 AISNRTGVTEAF
TRBJ2-2 TRBV7-6 ASSRTTGGLNTGELF
TRBJ2-5 TRBV19 ASSADREETQY
TRBJ2-7 TRBV19 ASSLRDSLSYEQY
TRBJ1-2 TRBV27 ASSPNGGAFGYT
TRBJ2-2 TRBV4-2 ASSQDEGLRELF
TRBJ1-1 TRBV5-1 ASSLVGRGDTEAF
TRBJ1-1 TRBV9 ASSAWTGESVSTEAF
TRBJ2-1 TRBV4-3 ASSQDLGQGRNEQF
TRBJ1-1 TRBV19 ASRAAYMNTEAF
TRBJ1-1 TRBV9 ASSGEGQGATEAF
TRBJ2-4 TRBV5-4 ASSSGTEIAKNIQY
TRBJ1-2 TRBV10-3 AIKGQGTGYT
TRBJ1-4 TRBV28 ASSLFVQGGEKLF
TRBJ1-5 TRBV19 ASSAPGQTFDQPQH
TRBJ2-6 TRBV7-6 ASTTRVSGANVLT
TRBJ1-2 TRBV19 ASSSLGTGNSGYT
TRBJ2-2 TRBV14 ASSQDPGNTGELF
TRBJ2-7 TRBV6-6 ASTTTGNYEQY
TRBJ1-2 TRBV5-5 ASSLMGGANYGYT